The present T cell receptor beta chain was sequenced within a study of T cell repertoires and HLA-DP antigens. Background on the study: Versus self, one alloantigen differed at one groove amino acid, the other at more than eight. The donors, ranging 18-to-29 to 60-to-69 years, included a couple of males and one female.

The CDR3 totals 13 residues. The junction had 2 bases not matched to a gene; V was cut back by 2 bases and J by 7 bases. Germline V lookup: CDR1 KGHSH, CDR2 LQKENI. As regards this clone: Antigen specificity is unknown.

Pre-culture CD4+ samples were sequenced deeply, targeting roughly 200,000 T cell genomes. The protocol was immunoSEQ multiplex PCR, while the TCRdb copy is restricted to in-frame clones and leaves out a portion. The data hold about 89,000 clones, with about 89% observed a single time. Average purity of the negatively selected CD4+ T cells was 97.7%. The sample consisted of CD4+ T cells from PBMCs. The rearrangement uses TRBV18 and TRBJ1-2; 9 nucleotides line up with TRBD1. The source is a man aged 45-60 years in good health and CMV-seronegative. The CDR3 region has the DNA TGTGCCAGCTCACCAAACAGGGGGCTTGGCTACACCTTC. This sequence encodes CASSPNRGLGYTF.